These 16 T cell receptor beta chains were sequenced from one sample in a study of blood T cell repertoires in COVID-19. TCRdb's copy holds only in-frame clones and misses some; the assay was immunoSEQ multiplex PCR. The sample yields some 90,000 clones, 55% to 80% seen once. Sequenced sample: peripheral blood. The source is a woman in her sixties in a cohort sampled during active or convalescent COVID-19.

The chain couples TRBV2 to TRBJ2-3; TRBD2 matches at 7 bases. CDR3 length: 13 residues. Germline CDR1 and CDR2: SNHLY and FYNNEI. V shed 7 bases, J shed 1 base, and the junction held 2 bases outside the gene matches. CDR3 DNA sequence: TGTGCCAGCATGCTAGCGGGCACAGATACGCAGTATTTT. It is translated as CASMLAGTDTQYF.

The rearrangement joins TRBV18 to TRBJ1-1, with 9 bases fitting TRBD1. In germline, CDR1 is KGHSH, CDR2 LQKENI. There are 15 residues in the CDR3. With V trimmed by 2 bases and J by 5 bases, 6 bases remained unmatched. The CDR3 region has the DNA TGTGCCAGCTCACCAGTGGACAGGGGAGGTACTGAAGCTTTCTTT. It yields the protein CASSPVDRGGTEAFF.

The chain is built from TRBV20-1 and TRBJ1-5; 10 positions match TRBD1. CDR1 is DFQATT, CDR2 SNEGSKA, per germline (reference sequence). Trimming at V came to 3 bases and at J to 5 bases, leaving 4 bases not matched to a gene. The CDR3 sequence is 14 residues long. CDR3 in DNA: TGCAGTGCTAGTGGGACAGGGGTAGATCAGCCCCAGCATTTT. This gives the protein CSASGTGVDQPQHF.

This clone was observed once. The chain is built from TRBV4-1 and TRBJ2-2; 7 bases line up with TRBD1. Germline V gives CDR1 MGHRA, CDR2 YSYEKL. The J segment lost 5 bases and the V segment lost 4 bases, leaving 4 bases of the junction unmatched. This CDR3 comprises 14 residues. The CDR3 sequence is CASSPQDRTGELFF. CDR3 nucleotides: TGCGCCAGCAGCCCCCAGGACAGGACCGGGGAGCTGTTTTTT.

This clone has just one count. The genes are TRBV3-1 (or the pseudogene TRBV3-2) and TRBJ2-3; 8 bases fit TRBD2. The CDR3 is 15 amino acids. Germline CDR1 and CDR2: LGHDT and YNNKEL (reference sequence). Losses at the gene ends were 3 bases for V and 2 bases for J; bases not matched to a gene: 4. The CDR3 is CASSQSGGNTDTQYF. The CDR3 bases are TGTGCCAGCAGCCAGAGCGGGGGCAACACAGATACGCAGTATTTT.

V is TRBV11-2 and J is TRBJ2-2; 11 positions agree with TRBD1. Germline V lookup: CDR1 SGHAT, CDR2 FQNNGV. Unmatched junction bases numbered 6, after V lost 5 bases and J lost 4 bases. The CDR3 extends over 16 amino acids. CDR3 loop: CASSLVGTGGTGELFF. In DNA, the CDR3 is TGTGCCAGCAGCCTCGTCGGGACAGGGGGCACCGGGGAGCTGTTTTTT.

The chain has TRBV5-8 and TRBJ2-1, with a possible D match to TRBD2 (6 bases). The germline gives CDR1 SGHTS, CDR2 YDEGEE. The CDR3 is 17 amino acids. Between the trimmed V and J ends, which lost 3 bases and 1 base, there was a span of 17 bases. CDR3: CASSSYRPGTSYNEQFF. The CDR3 DNA reads as TGTGCCAGCAGCTCTTACCGTCCCGGGACTTCCTACAATGAGCAGTTCTTC.

This rearrangement joins TRBV19 to TRBJ1-2; a weak D match, TRBD1 (5 bases). Trimming left V 8 bases short and J 7 bases short, with 14 bases between. Per the germline V gene, CDR1 is LNHDA and CDR2 is SQIVND (reference sequence). The CDR3 extends over 12 amino acids. DNA of the CDR3: TGTGCCAGTTCCAGGGCGATTGGTGGCTACACCTTC. Residues: CASSRAIGGYTF.

J is TRBJ2-3 and V is TRBV7-3; D is ambiguous. The V gene lost 5 bases and the J gene lost 4 bases, with 7 bases spanning the gap. The CDR3 is 12 amino acids. The germline CDR1 and CDR2 sequences are SGHTA and FQGTGA. CDR3 residues: CASSPNPDTQYF. For the CDR3, the DNA is TGTGCCAGCAGCCCTAACCCAGATACGCAGTATTTT.

The genes are TRBV3-1 (or the pseudogene TRBV3-2) and TRBJ2-2; 10 bases are shared with TRBD2. V lost 4 bases to trimming and J lost 6 bases; unmatched junction nucleotides: 11. In germline, CDR1 is LGHDT, CDR2 YNNKEL (reference sequence). The length of the CDR3 is 17 residues. CDR3 sequence reads: CASSPTLAGVSPGELFF. The CDR3 coding sequence is TGTGCCAGCAGCCCAACGCTAGCGGGGGTTTCTCCCGGGGAGCTGTTTTTT.

This clone was counted a few times. The chain couples TRBV4-3 to TRBJ2-2, with 7 bases identical to TRBD1. The CDR3 sequence is 14 residues long. V lost 0 bases to trimming and J lost 8 bases; unmatched junction nucleotides: 3. Germline V gene sequence: CDR1 LGHNA, CDR2 YSLEER. CDR3 DNA: TGCGCCAGCAGCCAAGAAAGGGGGCATGGGGAGCTGTTTTTT. This codes for CASSQERGHGELFF.

This clone appeared a few times. The genes are TRBV15 and TRBJ2-5, with D unclear. Trimming cost V 1 base and J 5 bases, with 11 bases left between them. This CDR3 has 14 amino acids. Germline V gene lookup returns CDR1 LNHNV and CDR2 YYDKDF (reference sequence). CDR3: CATSRGLRIETQYF. Written as DNA, the CDR3 is TGTGCCACCAGCAGAGGTCTTAGAATCGAGACCCAGTACTTC.

The chain carries TRBV5-6 and TRBJ2-1; the match to TRBD2 covers 11 bases. V shed 7 bases, J shed 8 bases, and the junction held 11 bases outside the gene matches. The V gene's germline CDR1 is SGHDT and CDR2 YYEEEE. This CDR3 has 15 amino acids. The CDR3 DNA sequence: TGTGCCAGCGGAATAATAGCGGGGGGGCGCCATGAGCAGTTCTTC. The encoded protein is CASGIIAGGRHEQFF.

The rearrangement uses TRBV19 and TRBJ2-5; 7 nucleotides match TRBD2. The CDR3 has 16 residues. The V and J ends lost 1 base and 1 base, in that order; junction bases with no gene match: 6. The germline V gene has CDR1 LNHDA and CDR2 SQIVND (reference sequence). CDR3 in DNA: TGTGCCAGTAGTATAGGTTTTGGCGGGGGCCAAGAGACCCAGTACTTC. Translation gives CASSIGFGGGQETQYF.

The rearrangement joins TRBV14 to TRBJ1-6; 7 bases match TRBD1. The CDR3 contains 17 residues. After removal of 2 bases from V and 6 bases from J, the junction contained 10 bases not matched to a gene. Germline CDR1 and CDR2: SGHDN and FVKESK. The CDR3 bases are TGTGCCAGCAGCCAAACCGGGACAGTGCTTACTAATTCACCCCTCCACTTT. Its translation is CASSQTGTVLTNSPLHF.

The CDR3 here is CASSLAGGQELFF. CDR3 sequence (DNA): TGTGCCAGCAGCTTAGCGGGGGGACAGGAACTGTTTTTT. The chain couples TRBV7-9 to TRBJ1-4, with TRBD1 matching 8 bases. Germline V gene sequence: CDR1 SEHNR, CDR2 FQNEAQ (reference sequence). The V and J ends lost 0 bases and 12 bases, in that order; junction bases with no gene match: 3. The CDR3 runs 13 residues.